The clone carrying this T cell receptor beta chain appeared a few times. Authors' processing steps: By means of reference gene primer amplification, nucleated cell counts were estimated. The data were produced by immunoSEQ multiplex PCR, yet TCRdb's version contains in-frame clones alone and is incomplete. V and J calls and clone size come straight from that table; D and trimming were deduced from the DNA. This repertoire shows around 200,000 clones, roughly 80% found once; its top ten account for about 10%. The record originates from a study of blood T cell repertoires in COVID-19. The CDR3 extends over 14 amino acids.

The chain joins TRBV21-1 to TRBJ2-7; TRBD1 was called by the table and not checked on the DNA. TRBV21-1 has pseudogene status. The sequenced sample consisted of peripheral blood. The receptor was isolated from a woman aged 80 or over with acute or convalescent COVID-19. In DNA form, the CDR3 reads TGTGCCAGCAGCAAACGCCGTCTGGGCCACGAGCAGTACTTC. Translation gives CASSKRRLGHEQYF.